These T cell receptor beta chains were read from a single sample in a study of cytomegalovirus exposure and HLA in healthy donors. Assay: immunoSEQ multiplex PCR; the TCRdb copy retains only in-frame clones and omits some. The data contain under 200,000 clones, 86% of them seen just once; the ten biggest clones take up roughly 0.34%. Sequencing was done on a sample of PBMCs. The receptor source for this set is a woman aged 30 to 39 in good health and CMV-seronegative. Both conserved end residues are part of each CDR3. Fields, in order: D gene, J gene, clone size, V gene, CDR3 protein, CDR3 DNA. D genes are given only for firm matches. Part of the rows lack a size; the others show once, few, many or a class for expanded clones.

>NA|TRBJ2-3|NA|TRBV28
CASSPYPGVGGDTQYF
TGTGCCAGCAGTCCCTACCCGGGGGTCGGGGGAGATACGCAGTATTTT
>TRBD1|TRBJ2-7|NA|TRBV19
CASSKDRQSYEQYF
TGTGCCAGTAGTAAGGACAGGCAATCCTACGAGCAGTACTTC
>NA|TRBJ1-2|NA|TRBV11-2
CASSYSHSYGYTF
TGTGCCAGCAGCTACAGCCATAGCTATGGCTACACCTTC
>NA|TRBJ1-2|NA|TRBV6-1
CASLEVKSYGYTF
TGTGCCAGTTTGGAGGTTAAAAGCTATGGCTACACCTTC
>NA|TRBJ2-1|NA|TRBV27
CASSLVVLGTQSNEQFF
TGTGCCAGCAGTTTAGTAGTGCTGGGGACTCAAAGCAATGAGCAGTTCTTC
>TRBD2|TRBJ2-5|NA|TRBV5-4
CASSLAVRGGGQYF
TGTGCCAGCAGCTTGGCCGTGAGGGGCGGGGGGCAGTACTTC
>NA|TRBJ2-7|few|TRBV30
CAWSGGPEQYF
TGTGCCTGGAGTGGGGGGCCCGAGCAGTACTTC
>NA|TRBJ2-7|NA|TRBV7-2
CASSPRGTAYEQYF
TGTGCCAGCAGCCCCCGGGGGACCGCCTACGAGCAGTACTTC
>NA|TRBJ2-3|NA|TRBV29-1
CSVVWGGTDTQYF
TGCAGCGTTGTATGGGGGGGCACAGATACGCAGTATTTT
>NA|TRBJ2-3|NA|TRBV10-3
CAISEPSSRGDTQYF
TGTGCCATCAGTGAGCCTTCCTCGCGGGGAGATACGCAGTATTTT
>TRBD1|TRBJ1-5|NA|TRBV2
CASSQTRDSYQPQHF
TGTGCCAGCAGCCAGACCCGGGACAGTTATCAGCCCCAGCATTTT
>TRBD1|TRBJ1-1|NA|TRBV4-2
CASSQPLDRGAEAFF
TGTGCCAGCAGCCAACCATTGGACAGGGGGGCTGAAGCTTTCTTT
>NA|TRBJ2-7|NA|TRBV7-8
CASSSRPQGYEQYF
TGTGCCAGCAGCTCCAGACCTCAGGGTTACGAGCAGTACTTC
>NA|TRBJ1-4|NA|TRBV7-6
CASSLKRVGGLEEKLFF
TGTGCCAGCAGCTTAAAGCGGGTGGGGGGGCTGGAGGAAAAACTGTTTTTT
>TRBD2|TRBJ2-7|NA|TRBV28
CASSSRGTSGKQYF
TGTGCCAGCAGTTCAAGGGGGACTAGCGGTAAGCAGTACTTC
>NA|TRBJ1-1|NA|TRBV19
CASSLGNVEAFF
TGTGCCAGTAGTCTCGGGAACGTTGAAGCTTTCTTT
>NA|TRBJ2-7|NA|TRBV30
CAWSGSRGHEQYF
TGTGCCTGGAGTGGGTCAAGGGGTCACGAGCAGTACTTC
>TRBD2|TRBJ2-1|NA|TRBV5-1
CASSRSGGANEQFF
TGCGCCAGCAGCCGGTCGGGGGGTGCCAATGAGCAGTTCTTC
>NA|TRBJ2-1|few|TRBV13
CASSFSMYGVAYQYNEQFF
TGTGCCAGCAGCTTCTCTATGTACGGGGTCGCCTATCAATACAATGAGCAGTTCTTC
>NA|TRBJ1-3|NA|TRBV5-1
CASSLDQAHSGNTIYF
TGCGCCAGCAGCTTGGATCAGGCGCACTCTGGAAACACCATATATTTT
>NA|TRBJ2-1|NA|TRBV5-1
CASSPTVSSYNEQFF
TGCGCCAGCAGTCCGACAGTCAGCTCCTACAATGAGCAGTTCTTC
>NA|TRBJ2-7|NA|TRBV5-1
CASSQLGQGRYEQYF
TGCGCCAGCAGCCAACTTGGGCAGGGGAGATACGAGCAGTACTTC
>NA|TRBJ1-1|few|TRBV28
CASSVGDGFQAGTKTEAFF
TGTGCCAGCAGTGTTGGGGATGGCTTCCAGGCGGGTACGAAGACTGAAGCTTTCTTT
>NA|TRBJ2-1|NA|TRBV7-2
CASSLVVGGYNEQFF
TGTGCCAGCAGCTTAGTCGTAGGCGGCTACAATGAGCAGTTCTTC
>NA|TRBJ2-2|NA|TRBV7-2
CASSFPRTGELFF
TGTGCCAGCAGCTTTCCCAGAACCGGGGAGCTGTTTTTT
>TRBD1|TRBJ2-2|NA|TRBV4-1
CASSQQGQGAGELFF
TGCGCCAGCAGCCAGCAAGGACAGGGCGCCGGGGAGCTGTTTTTT
>NA|TRBJ1-3|NA|TRBV11-1
CASSPADRPGNTIYF
TGTGCCAGCAGCCCGGCGGACAGACCTGGAAACACCATATATTTT
>NA|TRBJ2-5|NA|TRBV19
CASSPRQWLLQETQYF
TGTGCCAGTAGTCCCCGACAGTGGTTACTTCAAGAGACCCAGTACTTC
>NA|TRBJ1-2|NA|TRBV29-1
CSVTSGGGYTF
TGCAGCGTTACCTCGGGAGGTGGCTACACCTTC
>TRBD1|TRBJ1-5|few|TRBV6-1
CASRPGQGGQPQHF
TGTGCCAGCAGACCCGGACAGGGTGGCCAGCCCCAGCATTTT
>NA|TRBJ1-4|once|TRBV27
CASSSSTGLPEKLFF
TGTGCCAGCAGTTCCTCGACAGGTCTGCCCGAAAAACTGTTTTTT
>NA|TRBJ1-1|NA|TRBV7-3
CASSPSGGANTEAFF
TGTGCCAGCAGCCCCTCGGGGGGGGCGAACACTGAAGCTTTCTTT
>NA|TRBJ2-7|NA|TRBV5-1
CASSRTDYYEQYF
TGCGCCAGCAGCCGGACAGATTACTACGAGCAGTACTTC
>NA|TRBJ2-3|once|TRBV29-1
CSTLTSEDTDTQYF
TGCAGCACCTTGACTTCGGAGGACACAGATACGCAGTATTTT
>NA|TRBJ1-1|once|TRBV7-8
CASSLDGEDTEAFF
TGTGCCAGCAGCCTTGATGGGGAGGACACTGAAGCTTTCTTT
>TRBD1|TRBJ1-2|few|TRBV5-4
CASSLETGTGVGYTF
TGTGCCAGCAGCTTGGAGACCGGGACAGGGGTTGGCTACACCTTC
>NA|TRBJ1-1|NA|TRBV5-1
CASSLETGITEAFF
TGCGCCAGCAGCTTGGAAACGGGGATCACTGAAGCTTTCTTT
>NA|TRBJ2-1|once|TRBV6-1
CASGTANEQFF
TGTGCCAGCGGTACCGCGAATGAGCAGTTCTTC
>NA|TRBJ2-1|NA|TRBV18
CASSPTGFIEWQFF
TGTGCCAGCTCACCAACGGGGTTCATTGAGTGGCAGTTCTTC
>NA|TRBJ2-3|NA|TRBV19
CASSIAGSGDTQYF
TGTGCCAGTAGTATCGCCGGGAGTGGGGATACGCAGTATTTT
>NA|TRBJ1-1|NA|TRBV30
CAWSLGPLNTEAFF
TGTGCCTGGAGTCTGGGCCCCCTGAACACTGAAGCTTTCTTT
>NA|TRBJ1-5|NA|TRBV28
CASSLSGHQPQHF
TGTGCCAGCAGTTTATCAGGCCATCAGCCCCAGCATTTT
>NA|TRBJ2-7|few|TRBV6-6
CASSPVAYEQYF
TGTGCCAGCAGCCCAGTGGCCTACGAGCAGTACTTC
>TRBD1|TRBJ1-2|NA|TRBV5-1
CASSLAGQDYGYTF
TGCGCCAGCAGCTTGGCCGGACAGGACTATGGCTACACCTTC
>TRBD1|TRBJ2-5|NA|TRBV7-9
CASSLPKGQGETQYF
TGTGCCAGCAGTCTACCTAAAGGACAGGGAGAGACCCAGTACTTC
>TRBD1|TRBJ2-1|NA|TRBV9
CASSTLGTDNEQFF
TGTGCCAGCAGCACCCTAGGGACAGACAATGAGCAGTTCTTC
>TRBD2|TRBJ2-1|NA|TRBV10-3
CAISARSSGRASNEQFF
TGTGCCATCAGTGCCCGTTCTAGCGGGAGGGCCAGCAATGAGCAGTTCTTC
>NA|TRBJ1-2|NA|TRBV5-5
CASGFRSSTGYGYTF
TGTGCCAGCGGGTTTAGGAGCAGTACCGGCTATGGCTACACCTTC
>NA|TRBJ2-7|few|TRBV28
CASSSASGSHF
TGTGCCAGCAGTTCGGCCAGCGGTTCCCACTTC
>NA|TRBJ2-5|NA|TRBV19
CASSITGSLETQYF
TGTGCCAGTAGTATAACGGGGAGTTTGGAGACCCAGTACTTC
>NA|TRBJ2-5|NA|TRBV5-4
CASSLGPGETQYF
TGTGCCAGCAGCTTGGGGCCGGGGGAGACCCAGTACTTC